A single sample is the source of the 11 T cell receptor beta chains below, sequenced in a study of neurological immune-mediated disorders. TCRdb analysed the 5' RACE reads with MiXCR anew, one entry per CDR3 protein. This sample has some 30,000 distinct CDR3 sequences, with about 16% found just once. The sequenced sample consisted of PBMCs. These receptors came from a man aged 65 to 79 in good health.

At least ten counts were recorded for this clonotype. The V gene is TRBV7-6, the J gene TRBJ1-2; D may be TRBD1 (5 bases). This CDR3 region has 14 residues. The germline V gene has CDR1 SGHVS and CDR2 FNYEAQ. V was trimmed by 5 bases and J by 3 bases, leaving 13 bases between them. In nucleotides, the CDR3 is TGTGCCAGCAGCCCGGCAGGGCGGTACTATGGCTACACCTTC. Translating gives CASSPAGRYYGYTF.

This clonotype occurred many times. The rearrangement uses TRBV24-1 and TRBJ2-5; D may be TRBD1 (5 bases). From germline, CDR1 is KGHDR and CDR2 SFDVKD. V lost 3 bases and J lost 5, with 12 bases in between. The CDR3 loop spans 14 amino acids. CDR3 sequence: CATSDPTDWETQYF. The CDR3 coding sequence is TGTGCCACCAGTGATCCGACAGACTGGGAGACCCAGTACTTC.

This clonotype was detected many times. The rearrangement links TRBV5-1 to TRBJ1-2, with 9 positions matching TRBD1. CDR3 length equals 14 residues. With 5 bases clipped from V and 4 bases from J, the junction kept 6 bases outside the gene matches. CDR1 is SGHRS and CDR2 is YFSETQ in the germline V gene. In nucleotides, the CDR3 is TGCGCCAGCAGGCCCGGACAGGGGATCTATGGCTACACCTTC. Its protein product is CASRPGQGIYGYTF.

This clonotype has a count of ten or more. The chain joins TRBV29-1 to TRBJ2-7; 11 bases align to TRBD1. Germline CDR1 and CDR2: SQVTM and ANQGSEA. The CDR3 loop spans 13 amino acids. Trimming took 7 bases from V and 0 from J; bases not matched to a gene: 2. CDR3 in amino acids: CSGTGGSSYEQYF. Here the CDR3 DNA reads TGCAGCGGGACAGGGGGCAGCTCCTACGAGCAGTACTTC.

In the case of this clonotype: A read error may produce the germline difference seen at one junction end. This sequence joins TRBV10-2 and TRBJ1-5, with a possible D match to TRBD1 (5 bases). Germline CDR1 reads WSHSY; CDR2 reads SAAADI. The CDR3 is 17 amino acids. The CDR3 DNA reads TGCGCCATCAGTGAGTCGCCGTACCGGGACCCTAATCAGCCCCAGCATTTT. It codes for CAISESPYRDPNQPQHF.

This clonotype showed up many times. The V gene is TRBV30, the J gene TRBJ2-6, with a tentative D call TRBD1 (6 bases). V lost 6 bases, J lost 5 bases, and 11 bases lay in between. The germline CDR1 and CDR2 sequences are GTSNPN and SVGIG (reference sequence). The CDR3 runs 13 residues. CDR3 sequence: CACTGNRANVLTF. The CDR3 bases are TGTGCCTGCACAGGGAATAGGGCCAACGTCCTGACTTTC.

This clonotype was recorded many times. The CDR3 DNA reads as TGTGCCAGCAGCCCGGGACGGCGCCAAGAGACCCAGTACTTC. This gives the protein CASSPGRRQETQYF. The V call is TRBV7-2, the J call TRBJ2-5, with D perhaps assigned TRBD1 or TRBD2 (5 bases each). V shed 5 bases and J shed 1 base, with 11 bases lying between them. The germline V gene has CDR1 SGHTA and CDR2 FQGNSA. The CDR3 is 14 amino acids.

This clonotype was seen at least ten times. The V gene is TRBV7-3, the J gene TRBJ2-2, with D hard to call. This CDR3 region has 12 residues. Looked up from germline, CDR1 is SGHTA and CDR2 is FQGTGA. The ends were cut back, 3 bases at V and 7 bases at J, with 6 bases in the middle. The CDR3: CASSFMNGELFF. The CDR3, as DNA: TGTGCCAGCAGCTTTATGAACGGGGAGCTGTTTTTT.

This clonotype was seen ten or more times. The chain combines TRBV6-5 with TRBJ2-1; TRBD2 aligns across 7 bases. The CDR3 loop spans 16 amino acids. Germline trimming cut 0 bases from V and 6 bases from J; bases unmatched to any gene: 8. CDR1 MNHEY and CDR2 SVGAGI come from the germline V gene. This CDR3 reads CASSYSYGRFSNEQFF. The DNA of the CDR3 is TGTGCCAGCAGTTACTCATACGGGAGGTTCAGCAATGAGCAGTTCTTC.

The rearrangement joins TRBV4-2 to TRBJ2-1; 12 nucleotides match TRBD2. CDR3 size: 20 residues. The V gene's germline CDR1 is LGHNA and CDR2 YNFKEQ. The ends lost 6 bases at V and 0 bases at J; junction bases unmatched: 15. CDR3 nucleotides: TGTGCCAGCAGACATGATGAGGGACTAGCGGGCCACAGCTCCTACAATGAGCAGTTCTTC. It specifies CASRHDEGLAGHSSYNEQFF.

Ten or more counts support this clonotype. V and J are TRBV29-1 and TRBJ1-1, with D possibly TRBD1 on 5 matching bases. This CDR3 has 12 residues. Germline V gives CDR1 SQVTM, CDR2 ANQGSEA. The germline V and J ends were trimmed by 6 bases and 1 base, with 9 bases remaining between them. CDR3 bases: TGCAGCGTGGGGGACCAGAACACTGAAGCTTTCTTT. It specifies CSVGDQNTEAFF.